These 25 T cell receptor beta chains originate from one sample sequenced in a study of cytomegalovirus exposure and HLA in healthy donors. PCR employed 60 Vbeta and 13 Jbeta primers. Sequencing was performed with immunoSEQ multiplex PCR; in TCRdb, only in-frame clones are kept and a portion is missing. The sample holds some 150,000 clones, around 78% seen once. What was sequenced was PBMCs. These receptors were taken from a man aged 40-49 years in good health and CMV-seronegative.

The rearrangement joins TRBV7-2 to TRBJ2-7; 9 bases line up with TRBD2. The CDR3 length is 15 residues. The trim removed 5 bases at V and 3 bases at J, leaving 8 bases unmatched. Germline CDR1 SGHTA, CDR2 FQGNSA. DNA of the CDR3: TGTGCCAGCAGCCGAGGGCTAGCGGGGATCTACGAGCAGTACTTC. Translating it yields CASSRGLAGIYEQYF.

The V gene is TRBV6-5, the J gene TRBJ2-3, with D perhaps TRBD2 (5 bases). This CDR3 has 14 amino acids. Germline V gives CDR1 MNHEY, CDR2 SVGAGI. Trimming shortened V by 5 bases and J by 0 bases, and 9 bases separated the two germline ends. The CDR3 is CASSTLASTDTQYF. The CDR3 DNA is TGTGCCAGCAGTACCCTAGCTAGCACAGATACGCAGTATTTT.

The chain employs TRBV19 and TRBJ1-3; no clear D gene. CDR1 is LNHDA, CDR2 SQIVND, per germline (reference sequence). The V and J ends lost 6 bases and 0 bases respectively, with 6 bases between them. The CDR3 is 13 amino acids. The CDR3 DNA follows: TGTGCCAGTAGCCGGAGCTCTGGAAACACCATATATTTT. It translates to CASSRSSGNTIYF.

This clone was counted once. The CDR3 coding sequence is TGTGCCAGCAGTTTGGGGCAGCCGGGTTCTGAAGCTTTCTTT. Protein: CASSLGQPGSEAFF. The V and J genes are TRBV28 and TRBJ1-1; weak D call: TRBD1 (5 bases). This CDR3 has 14 amino acids. V dropped 3 bases and J dropped 6 bases, with 14 bases sitting between them. CDR1 is MDHEN, CDR2 SYDVKM, per germline.

In its sample, this clone was seen a few times. The chain employs TRBV9 and TRBJ2-7; 9 nucleotides agree with TRBD1. The CDR3 contains 15 residues. Germline CDR1 and CDR2: SGDLS and YYNGEE. V lost 2 bases, J lost 0 bases, and 3 bases stayed unmatched. The CDR3 is CASSVGTGTSYEQYF. CDR3 bases: TGTGCCAGCAGCGTCGGGACAGGGACCTCCTACGAGCAGTACTTC.

This clone was seen a few times. This chain connects TRBV4-1 to TRBJ2-7; 7 bases are shared with TRBD1. This CDR3 is built from 16 residues. J lost 2 bases, V lost 4 bases, and 11 bases had no gene match. In germline, CDR1 is MGHRA, CDR2 YSYEKL. In DNA form, the CDR3 reads TGCGCCAGCAGCCTTTTTTCCGGGACAGCCGCCTACGAGCAGTACTTC. This sequence encodes CASSLFSGTAAYEQYF.

The CDR3 DNA follows: TGTGCCAGCAGCGTAAGGGGCGGGGGGGGCACAGATACGCAGTATTTT. It yields the protein CASSVRGGGGTDTQYF. V gene TRBV9 combines with J gene TRBJ2-3; 9 bases match TRBD2. The germline V gene encodes CDR1 SGDLS and CDR2 YYNGEE. The CDR3 loop spans 16 amino acids. Losses at the gene ends were 1 base for V and 1 base for J; bases not matched to a gene: 4.

The chain couples TRBV5-1 to TRBJ2-1; 11 nucleotides match TRBD2. The ends lost 4 bases at V and 9 bases at J; junction bases unmatched: 12. Germline values: CDR1 SGHRS, CDR2 YFSETQ. CDR3 length: 16 residues. CDR3 in DNA: TGCGCCAGCAGCCCCGGGGTAGCGGGAGGGATAATTGAGCAGTTCTTC. The encoded protein is CASSPGVAGGIIEQFF.

The chain joins TRBV9 to TRBJ2-5; D might be TRBD1 (5 bases). The CDR3 runs 15 residues. Deletions cut 1 base from V and 5 bases from J, with 15 bases between. Germline assignment: CDR1 SGDLS and CDR2 YYNGEE. CDR3 sequence reads: CASSVNTGWSETQYF. The DNA for the CDR3 is TGTGCCAGCAGCGTAAACACAGGCTGGTCGGAGACCCAGTACTTC.

On this clone: At one end, the junction sequence differs from germline, possibly due to a read error. The chain links TRBV7-7 to TRBJ2-3, with 8 nucleotides matching TRBD2. Germline V gene data show CDR1 as SSHAT and CDR2 as FNYEAQ (reference sequence). CDR3 length: 17 residues. The CDR3 loop reads CASSVGGLVGSTDTQYF. DNA for the CDR3: TGTGCTAGCAGCGTAGGGGGACTAGTAGGAAGCACAGATACGCAGTATTTT.

The DNA for the CDR3 is TGTGCCACCAGCAGAGTACTAGCGGGGAACAATGAGCAGTTCTTC. Residues: CATSRVLAGNNEQFF. V and J are TRBV15 and TRBJ2-1; 10 nucleotides match TRBD2. The CDR3 sequence is 15 residues long. V lost 1 base and J lost 5; bases outside the gene matches: 2. Germline loops: CDR1 LNHNV, CDR2 YYDKDF (reference sequence).

The chain has TRBV6-5 and TRBJ2-4; tentative D call: TRBD1 (6 bases). V gave up 5 bases and J gave up 3 bases, with 8 bases separating them. Germline-derived CDR1 and CDR2 are MNHEY and SVGAGI. CDR3 length equals 13 residues. The CDR3 loop is CASSPDSKNIQYF. CDR3 nucleotides: TGTGCCAGCAGTCCGGACAGCAAAAACATTCAGTACTTC.

There are a few counts of this clone. This CDR3 is also generated by other DNA sequences in the sample. The chain employs TRBV28 and TRBJ2-2; perhaps TRBD1 as D (6 bases). The germline V gene encodes CDR1 MDHEN and CDR2 SYDVKM. The V gene lost 2 bases and the J gene lost 5 bases, with 6 bases spanning the gap. This CDR3 contains 13 residues. This CDR3 is CASSLTGTGELFF. CDR3 nucleotide sequence: TGTGCCAGCAGTTTAACAGGGACCGGGGAGCTGTTTTTT.

This clone was counted once. The CDR3 loop is CATRDSTSTDTQYF. The CDR3 DNA is TGTGCCACTCGGGACTCGACTAGCACAGATACGCAGTATTTT. The chain uses TRBV10-3 and TRBJ2-3; a possible D gene is TRBD2 (6 bases). CDR1 and CDR2 from the germline V gene are ENHRY and SYGVKD. Trimming stripped 10 bases from V and 0 bases from J, with 14 bases between. CDR3 length equals 14 residues.

The J gene is TRBJ1-1, the V gene TRBV28; the D is unclear. V lost 7 bases and J 10 bases, leaving 16 bases between the germline ends. The CDR3 is 12 amino acids. CDR1 and CDR2 (germline): MDHEN, SYDVKM. CDR3 in DNA: TGTGCCAGCAATCAGTATCTGGCGGGAGCTTTCTTT. This codes for CASNQYLAGAFF.

The CDR3 sequence is CASSLAPAGGRYTDTQYF. The CDR3 nucleotides are TGTGCCAGCAGCTTAGCTCCGGCCGGGGGACGTTACACAGATACGCAGTATTTT. The chain has TRBV7-9 and TRBJ2-3; possibly TRBD2 for D (6 bases). The V end lost 0 bases, the J end lost 2 bases, and 18 bases lay between the germline ends. Looked up from germline, CDR1 is SEHNR and CDR2 is FQNEAQ (reference sequence). This CDR3 has 18 amino acids.

The V gene is TRBV20-1, the J gene TRBJ2-5; D may be TRBD1 (5 bases). The DNA matches TRBJ2-7 better at its end, which makes the J call doubtful. The CDR3 spans 11 residues. The germline gives CDR1 DFQATT, CDR2 SNEGSKA (reference sequence). Here the CDR3 reads CSARKGYEQYF. The DNA of the CDR3 is TGCAGTGCTAGAAAGGGGTACGAGCAGTACTTC.

Only a few counts were recorded for this clone. The V gene is TRBV7-9, the J gene TRBJ2-3, with a weak D call TRBD1 (5 bases). CDR3 length: 16 residues. The V end lost 5 bases, the J end lost 5 bases, and 20 bases lay between the germline ends. The germline V gene encodes CDR1 SEHNR and CDR2 FQNEAQ (reference sequence). This chain's CDR3 is CASSPLTGLPQDTQYF. CDR3 DNA: TGTGCCAGCAGCCCGTTAACAGGTTTGCCACAAGATACGCAGTATTTT.

The genes are TRBV7-9 and TRBJ1-1; 7 bases map to TRBD1. Germline assignment: CDR1 SEHNR and CDR2 FQNEAQ (reference sequence). The J segment lost 0 bases and the V segment lost 5 bases, leaving 6 bases of the junction unmatched. This CDR3 contains 15 residues. The CDR3 DNA is TGTGCCAGCAGCACCCGGACAGGCATGAACACTGAAGCTTTCTTT. Protein: CASSTRTGMNTEAFF.

The chain joins TRBV13 to TRBJ1-4; a weak D match, TRBD1 (5 bases). The CDR3 consists of 12 residues. The V and J ends lost 0 bases and 13 bases respectively, with 9 bases between them. Per the germline V gene, CDR1 is PRHDT and CDR2 is FYEKMQ (reference sequence). The CDR3 here is CASSLGREGLFF. CDR3 nucleotides: TGTGCCAGCAGCTTAGGCAGGGAGGGACTGTTTTTT.

The chain joins TRBV4-3 to TRBJ2-1; perhaps TRBD2 as D (6 bases). The CDR3 sequence is 17 residues long. The germline gives CDR1 LGHNA, CDR2 YSLEER. V lost 0 bases to trimming and J lost 6 bases, with 18 bases between them. The CDR3 nucleotides read TGCGCCAGCAGCCAAGAGGCCGGGGGTCCCCGGGGCAATGAGCAGTTCTTC. Protein product: CASSQEAGGPRGNEQFF.

V gene TRBV29-1 combines with J gene TRBJ2-3; TRBD1 matches at 7 bases. CDR3 length: 14 amino acids. Per the germline V gene, CDR1 is SQVTM and CDR2 is ANQGSEA. The V and J ends lost 3 bases and 1 base, in that order; junction bases with no gene match: 4. CDR3 nucleotide sequence: TGCAGCGTTGACGGACAGGTTCGCACAGATACGCAGTATTTT. It codes for CSVDGQVRTDTQYF.

The count of this clone is one. J is TRBJ1-4 and V is TRBV7-8; 9 bases map to TRBD1. Germline V gene data show CDR1 as SGHVS and CDR2 as FQNEAQ. This CDR3 spans 15 amino acids. V lost 5 bases to trimming and J lost 10 bases; unmatched junction nucleotides: 11. Here the CDR3 reads CASSPTGTGPGKLFF. The CDR3 bases are TGTGCCAGCAGCCCCACCGGGACAGGGCCAGGAAAACTGTTTTTT.

This clone occurred a few times. This sequence joins TRBV11-1 and TRBJ1-1; possibly TRBD1 for D (5 bases). The germline V gene has CDR1 SGHAT and CDR2 FQDESV (reference sequence). V lost 5 bases and J 1 base, leaving 8 bases between the germline ends. There are 13 residues in the CDR3. CDR3 in amino acids: CASSADRNTEAFF. The CDR3 nucleotides are TGTGCCAGCAGCGCCGACAGGAACACTGAAGCTTTCTTT.

The genes are TRBV18 and TRBJ2-2; 9 positions match TRBD2. The CDR3 spans 17 residues. The ends lost 1 base at V and 7 bases at J; junction bases unmatched: 10. Germline CDR1 and CDR2: KGHSH and LQKENI. The CDR3 loop reads CASSPLSSGIANGELFF. Written as DNA, the CDR3 is TGTGCCAGCTCACCACTATCTAGCGGGATCGCTAACGGGGAGCTGTTTTTT.